This T cell receptor beta chain was retrieved from a study of blood T cell repertoires in COVID-19. Study context: The United States, Italy and Spain were the sources of the acute and convalescent COVID-19 samples. T cells, B-cell-depleted T cells, or PBMCs provided the cDNA or gDNA that served as material.

Under the authors' procedure: By means of reference gene primer amplification, nucleated cell counts were estimated. Here immunoSEQ multiplex PCR was the method, and the copy in TCRdb shows in-frame clones only, minus some. Clone size and the V and J calls come from that table; the DNA yielded D and trimming. The profile shows 300,000 or so clones, 70% to 90% of them singletons. Researchers sorted participants into cohorts using their self-reported clinical history. The ends were cut back, 5 bases at V and 7 bases at J, with 18 bases in the middle. Germline values: CDR1 LNHDA, CDR2 SQIVND (reference sequence). This CDR3 has 16 residues.

The sequenced material came from PBMCs or T cells enriched from blood (not recorded which). The rearrangement joins TRBV19 to TRBJ1-6; D uncertain. The clonotype comes from a woman aged 25 to 45 who had recovered from COVID-19. The CDR3 DNA sequence: TGTGCCAGTAGTTCTCCCGCCGGGAATTCGAATTCACCCCTCCACTTT. Amino acid sequence: CASSSPAGNSNSPLHF.